This T cell receptor beta chain emerged from a study of blood T cell repertoires in COVID-19. About the research overall: Material from acute and convalescent COVID-19 was sourced from the United States, Italy and Spain. T cells, B-cell-depleted T cells, or PBMCs supplied cDNA or gDNA.

Authors' data handling: Reference gene primer amplification in the assay estimated nucleated cell counts. Sequencing was performed with immunoSEQ multiplex PCR; in TCRdb, only in-frame clones are kept and a portion is missing. The DNA was the basis for D and trimming; V, J and clone size are from that table. The table has around 72,000 clones, roughly 90% seen once. Sequenced input: peripheral blood. The sequence came from a man aged 45 to 65 with acute or convalescent COVID-19.

The DNA for the CDR3 is TGTGCCAGCAGCCAAGCGGGGGGGATGGAGACCCAGTACTTC. Amino acids: CASSQAGGMETQYF. The rearrangement uses TRBV7-9 and TRBJ2-5; 10 bases align to TRBD2. CDR3 length equals 14 residues. Per germline, CDR1 SEHNR and CDR2 FQNEAQ (reference sequence). The V gene end was trimmed by 5 bases and the J gene end by 5 bases; junction bases not matched to a gene: 5.